The 26 T cell receptor beta chains reported below all come from one sample, sequenced in a study of T cell repertoires in cytomegalovirus infection. TCRdb called the reads again in MiXCR, with one record for every CDR3 protein. The data show around 490,000 distinct CDR3 sequences, 26% seen once. The sample taken for sequencing was PBMCs. Receptors originate from a human donor in good health (CMV status not recorded). Some clones in this sample may be carry-over from other donors' samples.

This clonotype was seen a few times. The chain recombines TRBV10-3 with TRBJ1-1, with 8 positions matching TRBD1. The V gene end was trimmed by 4 bases and the J gene end by 6 bases; junction bases not matched to a gene: 10. This CDR3 contains 15 residues. Per the germline V gene, CDR1 is ENHRY and CDR2 is SYGVKD. The DNA for the CDR3 is TGTGCCATCAGTGGGCGAACAGGGGGGGTCGCTGAAGCTTTCTTT. Its translation: CAISGRTGGVAEAFF.

The J gene is TRBJ1-1, the V gene TRBV7-6; 7 bases match TRBD1. The CDR3 spans 14 residues. Unmatched junction bases numbered 7, after V lost 5 bases and J lost 4 bases. Per germline, CDR1 SGHVS and CDR2 FNYEAQ. This CDR3 is CASSARQGATEAFF. In DNA, the CDR3 is TGTGCCAGCAGCGCGCGACAGGGTGCCACTGAAGCTTTCTTT.

This rearrangement joins TRBV6-2 or TRBV6-3 to TRBJ1-3; D is undetermined. Looked up from germline, CDR1 is MNHEY and CDR2 is SVGEGT. This CDR3 region has 17 residues. The germline V and J ends were trimmed by 5 bases and 0 bases, with 17 bases remaining between them. CDR3: CASSTAGGSYSGNTIYF. As DNA, the CDR3 is TGTGCCAGCAGTACGGCCGGCGGATCTTACTCTGGAAACACCATATATTTT.

This clonotype was counted between two and nine times. The rearrangement uses TRBV6-5 and TRBJ2-2; 10 nucleotides line up with TRBD2. This CDR3 comprises 16 residues. Per germline, CDR1 MNHEY and CDR2 SVGAGI. Trimming removed 6 bases from V and 3 bases from J; junction bases left unmatched: 7. The CDR3 DNA follows: TGTGCCAGCAGAAGAACTAGCGGGATATACACCGGGGAGCTGTTTTTT. This encodes CASRRTSGIYTGELFF.

This clonotype was detected only a few times. The V call is TRBV11-1, the J call TRBJ2-3; tentatively, D is TRBD1 (5 bases). The germline V gene has CDR1 SGHAT and CDR2 FQDESV (reference sequence). The CDR3 extends over 14 amino acids. V gave up 2 bases and J gave up 4 bases, with 10 bases separating them. This CDR3 reads CASSLQGSADTQYF. DNA of the CDR3: TGTGCCAGCAGCTTACAGGGAAGTGCAGATACGCAGTATTTT. Full variable domain (remainder filled in from reference TRBV11-1 and TRBJ2-3): EAEVAQSPRYKITEKSQAVAFWCDPISGHATLYWYRQILGQGPELLVQFQDESVVDDSQLPKDRFSAERLKGVDSTLKIQPAELGDSAMYLCASSLQGSADTQYFGPGTRLTVL.

The genes are TRBV6-6 and TRBJ1-2; D is perhaps TRBD1 (5 bases). Trimming removed 4 bases at V and 4 bases at J, with 10 bases between. The CDR3 totals 13 residues. Germline CDR1 and CDR2: MNHNY and SVGAGI (reference sequence). The CDR3 region has the DNA TGTGCCAGCAGTTCCGTAGACAGCTATGGCTACACCTTC. Encoded protein: CASSSVDSYGYTF.

This clonotype was seen a few times. The chain links TRBV19 to TRBJ2-2; a possible D gene is TRBD1 (6 bases). CDR1 is LNHDA, CDR2 SQIVND, per germline (reference sequence). Trimming shortened V by 3 bases and J by 4 bases, and 12 bases separated the two germline ends. The CDR3 is 15 residues long. For the CDR3, the DNA is TGTGCCAGTAGTATCCTTACAGGGCCCACCGGGGAGCTGTTTTTT. Amino acid sequence: CASSILTGPTGELFF.

The genes are TRBV20-1 and TRBJ2-5; D gene ambiguous. The length of the CDR3 is 13 residues. V lost 1 base to trimming and J lost 0 bases, with 6 bases between them. Germline CDR1 reads DFQATT; CDR2 reads SNEGSKA (reference sequence). The CDR3 DNA reads as TGCAGTGCTAGAGCTGGGAACCAAGAGACCCAGTACTTC. Residues: CSARAGNQETQYF.

This clonotype was observed many times. The chain employs TRBV7-2 and TRBJ2-5, with no clear D. The CDR3 covers 15 residues. Per germline, CDR1 SGHTA and CDR2 FQGNSA. V gave up 3 bases and J gave up 1 base, with 12 bases separating them. CDR3 bases: TGTGCCAGCAGCTTCAAGTGGGCAGGCCAAGAGACCCAGTACTTC. It yields the protein CASSFKWAGQETQYF.

The table lists this clonotype with many counts. The chain recombines TRBV7-2 with TRBJ2-3; D not certain. Trimming removed 11 bases from V and 4 bases from J, with 16 bases in between. This CDR3 has 13 amino acids. Germline CDR1 SGHTA, CDR2 FQGNSA. The CDR3 bases are TGTGCCTCACAAAAGCCAACTCCAGATACGCAGTATTTT. Translated, it gives CASQKPTPDTQYF.

This clonotype has more than one count but fewer than ten. The V and J genes are TRBV28 and TRBJ1-5; D is undetermined. The germline V and J ends were trimmed by 5 bases and 4 bases, with 15 bases remaining between them. The CDR3 is 15 amino acids. Germline assignment: CDR1 MDHEN and CDR2 SYDVKM. CDR3 in DNA: TGTGCCAGCAGTCTTAGGCCCGAATTGAATCAGCCCCAGCATTTT. Translated, it gives CASSLRPELNQPQHF.

In this sample, this clonotype turned up many times. V gene TRBV7-2 combines with J gene TRBJ2-2; 8 positions agree with TRBD1. CDR3 length: 15 amino acids. The junction had 6 bases not matched to a gene; V was cut back by 5 bases and J by 4 bases. Germline V gene sequence: CDR1 SGHTA, CDR2 FQGNSA. The CDR3 DNA follows: TGTGCCAGCAGCCTGGACAGGGCCCGCACCGGGGAGCTGTTTTTT. Translating gives CASSLDRARTGELFF.

The table lists this clonotype with a few counts. The V call is TRBV12-3 or TRBV12-4, the J call TRBJ2-2; TRBD2 might be the D (6 bases). The V and J ends lost 5 bases and 7 bases respectively, with 11 bases between them. The CDR3 consists of 13 residues. The CDR3 nucleotides are TGTGCCAGCAGTCGCAGGGAGGTCGGGGAGCTGTTTTTT. The encoded protein is CASSRREVGELFF.

The rearrangement links TRBV19 to TRBJ1-2, with D perhaps TRBD1 (6 bases). V was trimmed by 6 bases and J by 7 bases, leaving 15 bases between them. CDR3 length: 13 amino acids. Looked up from germline, CDR1 is LNHDA and CDR2 is SQIVND (reference sequence). This CDR3 reads CASSRTELGGYTF. In DNA form, the CDR3 reads TGTGCCAGTAGCCGGACAGAACTTGGTGGCTACACCTTC.

The rearrangement links TRBV6-1 to TRBJ2-5, with 7 bases identical to TRBD1. CDR1 MNHNS and CDR2 SASEGT come from the germline V gene. The CDR3 covers 15 residues. V trimming: 6 bases; J trimming: 5 bases; junction bases outside the gene matches: 12. The CDR3 coding sequence is TGTGCCAGCAGATCGGCCAGGGGGATTCAGGAGACCCAGTACTTC. Protein sequence: CASRSARGIQETQYF.

This clonotype came up a few times. This rearrangement joins TRBV29-1 to TRBJ2-1; D is possibly TRBD2 (6 bases). This CDR3 spans 14 amino acids. Germline V gene sequence: CDR1 SQVTM, CDR2 ANQGSEA. V lost 2 bases, J lost 0 bases, and 8 bases lay in between. CDR3 protein: CSVEHGSSYNEQFF. In nucleotides, the CDR3 is TGCAGCGTTGAACACGGGAGCTCCTACAATGAGCAGTTCTTC.

This clonotype was seen at least ten times. V gene TRBV7-2 combines with J gene TRBJ2-1; D is uncertain. The ends were cut back, 0 bases at V and 6 bases at J, with 9 bases in the middle. Germline V gene data show CDR1 as SGHTA and CDR2 as FQGNSA. The CDR3 is made up of 14 amino acids. CDR3 DNA sequence: TGTGCCAGCAGCTTAGCGCGAGTGGGCAATGAGCAGTTCTTC. It codes for CASSLARVGNEQFF. The variable domain in full, completed from reference TRBV7-2 and TRBJ2-1, reads GAGVSQSPSNKVTEKGKDVELRCDPISGHTALYWYRQSLGQGLEFLIYFQGNSAPDKSGLPSDRFSAERTGGSVSTLTIQRTQQEDSAVYLCASSLARVGNEQFFGPGTRLTVL.

V usage is TRBV7-6 and J usage is TRBJ2-7; tentative D call: TRBD1 (6 bases). V shed 0 bases and J shed 7 bases, with 10 bases lying between them. The germline V gene encodes CDR1 SGHVS and CDR2 FNYEAQ. CDR3 length equals 13 residues. Here the CDR3 reads CASSLAVGGEQYV. The CDR3 DNA follows: TGTGCCAGCAGCTTAGCGGTAGGGGGAGAGCAGTACGTC.

The J gene is TRBJ2-1, the V gene TRBV5-6; the D is unclear. Looked up from germline, CDR1 is SGHDT and CDR2 is YYEEEE. Trimming shortened V by 3 bases and J by 5 bases, and 21 bases separated the two germline ends. This CDR3 spans 17 amino acids. The CDR3, as DNA: TGTGCCAGCAGCTCGCTCCCCTTTTTTGGAGACGACAATGAGCAGTTCTTC. This translates into CASSSLPFFGDDNEQFF.

This chain joins TRBV19 and TRBJ1-3; no definite D call. The CDR3 totals 15 residues. V lost 3 bases to trimming and J lost 4 bases, with 13 bases between them. CDR1 and CDR2 from the germline V gene are LNHDA and SQIVND (reference sequence). CDR3 DNA sequence: TGTGCCAGTAGTATCTCCGGCCAAAGAGGAAACACCATATATTTT. This codes for CASSISGQRGNTIYF. The entire variable domain, with the rest obtained from reference TRBV19 and TRBJ1-3, is as follows: DGGITQSPKYLFRKEGQNVTLSCEQNLNHDAMYWYRQDPGQGLRLIYYSQIVNDFQKGDIAEGYSVSREKKESFPLTVTSAQKNPTAFYLCASSISGQRGNTIYFGEGSWLTVV.

In this sample, this clonotype turned up many times. The chain employs TRBV28 and TRBJ2-7, with D maybe TRBD2 (6 bases). Germline V gives CDR1 MDHEN, CDR2 SYDVKM. The V and J ends lost 4 bases and 2 bases respectively, with 21 bases between them. This CDR3 comprises 17 residues. Here the CDR3 reads CASSSLREGGAAYEQYV. The DNA for the CDR3 is TGTGCCAGCAGTTCCTTAAGAGAGGGAGGCGCGGCCTACGAGCAGTACGTC.

This clonotype was counted ten times or more. Here the CDR3 DNA reads TGTGCCAGCAGTTGGGATTCGGGTCAGCCCCAGCATTTT. It codes for CASSWDSGQPQHF. The rearrangement joins TRBV12-3 or TRBV12-4 to TRBJ1-5; no clear D. The germline V and J ends were trimmed by 4 bases and 6 bases, with 10 bases remaining between them. This CDR3 has 13 residues.

This clonotype has ten or more counts. The CDR3: CASSAYPSDTQYF. The CDR3 coding sequence is TGTGCCAGCAGCGCCTATCCCTCAGATACGCAGTATTTT. The chain recombines TRBV7-6 with TRBJ2-3; D is ambiguous. V lost 5 bases to trimming and J lost 4 bases, with 10 bases between them. The CDR3 has 13 residues. Germline lookup yields CDR1 SGHVS and CDR2 FNYEAQ.

This clonotype was counted a few times. The chain is built from TRBV11-3 and TRBJ2-1; the D gene is possibly TRBD2 (5 bases). Germline CDR1 is SGHNT and CDR2 is YENEEA. This CDR3 is 18 amino acids long. The germline V and J ends were trimmed by 1 base and 4 bases, with 20 bases remaining between them. The CDR3 DNA reads as TGTGCCAGCAGCTTAGGGACGTCGGGGAGTAGTTTGTACAATGAGCAGTTCTTC. Protein: CASSLGTSGSSLYNEQFF.

The genes are TRBV12-3 or TRBV12-4 and TRBJ1-2, with 12 bases aligning to TRBD1. With V trimmed by 6 bases and J by 8 bases, 7 bases remained unmatched. The CDR3 has 14 residues. CDR3 protein: CASRAGQGAQGYTF. CDR3 DNA sequence: TGTGCCAGCAGAGCGGGACAGGGGGCGCAAGGCTACACCTTC.

This clonotype has at least ten counts. The J gene is TRBJ1-2, the V gene TRBV7-8; D is perhaps TRBD1 (5 bases). Germline V gene data show CDR1 as SGHVS and CDR2 as FQNEAQ. This CDR3 contains 14 residues. V dropped 1 base and J dropped 7 bases, with 13 bases sitting between them. CDR3: CASSLDGQRGGYTF. For the CDR3, the DNA is TGTGCCAGCAGCTTAGATGGTCAGAGGGGTGGCTACACCTTC.